Below, 8 T cell receptor beta chains from the same sample are listed, as sequenced in a study of blood T cell repertoires in COVID-19. Data came from immunoSEQ multiplex PCR; TCRdb stores just in-frame clones and leaves some out. Of over 350,000 clones in the sample, roughly nine tenths were seen once. Sequencing was carried out using PBMCs or T cells enriched from blood (not recorded which). These receptors were taken from a woman aged 18-30 years with acute COVID-19.

The rearrangement joins TRBV27 to TRBJ2-7; 10 bases fit TRBD1. CDR3 length: 15 residues. The ends lost 6 bases at V and 3 bases at J; junction bases unmatched: 8. Per germline, CDR1 MNHEY and CDR2 SMNVEV (reference sequence). CDR3 sequence: CASSAPGQGFYEQYF. In DNA form, the CDR3 reads TGTGCCAGCAGCGCACCGGGACAGGGGTTCTACGAGCAGTACTTC.

On this clone itself: A much larger clone differs from this one at a single base, so this may be a read error. The chain recombines TRBV3-1 (or the pseudogene TRBV3-2) with TRBJ1-6; TRBD1 agrees at 10 bases. CDR1 and CDR2 (germline): LGHDT, YNNKEL (reference sequence). The CDR3 extends over 15 amino acids. With V trimmed by 1 base and J by 9 bases, 3 bases remained unmatched. CDR3 sequence: CASSQVRDRGSPLHF. The CDR3 nucleotides read TGTGCCAGCAGCCAAGTCCGGGACAGGGGTTCACCCCTCCACTTT.

The V gene is TRBV10-1, the J gene TRBJ2-7; 8 nucleotides line up with TRBD1. The germline V gene encodes CDR1 WNHNN and CDR2 SYGVQD (reference sequence). The CDR3 runs 14 residues. The ends lost 6 bases at V and 2 bases at J; junction bases unmatched: 6. CDR3 DNA sequence: TGCGCCAGCAGAGGCGGACAGGGCCCCTACGAGCAGTACTTC. Amino acids: CASRGGQGPYEQYF.

This clone has just one count. The gene calls are TRBV4-1 and TRBJ2-1; 7 bases fit TRBD1. Germline V lookup: CDR1 MGHRA, CDR2 YSYEKL. This CDR3 region has 14 residues. V dropped 4 bases and J dropped 9; count of bases not matched to a gene: 9. The CDR3 reads CASSPDRSLGEQFF. CDR3 bases: TGCGCCAGCAGCCCGGACAGGTCTTTGGGTGAGCAGTTCTTC.

V and J are TRBV6-1 and TRBJ1-2; TRBD1 might be the D (5 bases). The CDR3 totals 13 residues. V shed 1 base and J shed 7 bases, with 10 bases lying between them. The germline V gene has CDR1 MNHNS and CDR2 SASEGT. The CDR3 nucleotides read TGTGCCAGCAGTGAAGTCAGGGTTGGTGGCTACACCTTC. Its protein product is CASSEVRVGGYTF.

The chain employs TRBV7-9 and TRBJ1-2; D remains ambiguous. V was trimmed by 0 bases and J by 0 bases, leaving 11 bases between them. The CDR3 is 16 amino acids. The germline CDR1 and CDR2 sequences are SEHNR and FQNEAQ (reference sequence). The CDR3 here is CASSLAGIPSNYGYTF. The CDR3 DNA is TGTGCCAGCAGCTTAGCCGGGATACCATCTAACTATGGCTACACCTTC.

The chain links TRBV4-1 to TRBJ1-6, with 8 bases aligning to TRBD1. Germline assignment: CDR1 MGHRA and CDR2 YSYEKL. Trimming took 3 bases from V and 8 from J; bases not matched to a gene: 12. This CDR3 comprises 17 residues. DNA for the CDR3: TGCGCCAGCAGCCAGGAAGCAGGACAGGGAGGATATTCACCCCTCCACTTT. Translating gives CASSQEAGQGGYSPLHF.

The V call is TRBV6-5, the J call TRBJ2-7; TRBD1 matches at 9 bases. CDR3 length: 15 residues. V was clipped by 6 bases and J by 2 bases; unmatched bases: 8. Per germline, CDR1 MNHEY and CDR2 SVGAGI. This CDR3 reads CASSRPGQGTYEQYF. In DNA, the CDR3 is TGTGCCAGCAGCCGCCCGGGACAGGGTACCTACGAGCAGTACTTC.